Sequencing of this T cell receptor (beta chain) was carried out in a study of beta chain features in type 1 diabetes. To note about this clone: Given a much more abundant clone one base away, this may be a read error. This sample also contains other DNA sequences that code for the same CDR3.

The isolated RNA, all of it, was reverse transcribed, so expressed TCRB transcripts were what got sequenced. Assay: immunoSEQ multiplex PCR; the TCRdb copy retains only in-frame clones and omits some. Among 150,000 to 160,000 clones listed, more than 9.5% were seen once. Per germline, CDR1 ENHRY and CDR2 SYGVKD. This CDR3 is 11 amino acids long. The V and J ends lost 6 bases and 0 bases respectively, with 2 bases between them. The source of this sequence is a man younger than 35 in good health. Sequenced sample: central memory CD4+ T cells from blood. V usage is TRBV10-3 and J usage is TRBJ2-5; D uncertain. As DNA, the CDR3 is TGTGCCATCAGCGACCAAGAGACCCAGTACTTC. This translates into CAISDQETQYF.